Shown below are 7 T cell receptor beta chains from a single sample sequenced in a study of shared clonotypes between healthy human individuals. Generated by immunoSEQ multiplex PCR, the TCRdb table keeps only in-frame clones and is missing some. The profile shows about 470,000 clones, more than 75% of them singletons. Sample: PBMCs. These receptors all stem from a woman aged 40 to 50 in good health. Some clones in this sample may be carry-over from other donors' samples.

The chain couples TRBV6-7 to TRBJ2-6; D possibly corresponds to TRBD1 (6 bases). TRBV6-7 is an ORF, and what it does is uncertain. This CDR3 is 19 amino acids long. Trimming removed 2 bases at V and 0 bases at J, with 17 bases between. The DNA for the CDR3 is TGTGCCAGCAGTTACCCCGACAGGACCGCACCCTCTGGGGCCAACGTCCTGACTTTC. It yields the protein CASSYPDRTAPSGANVLTF.

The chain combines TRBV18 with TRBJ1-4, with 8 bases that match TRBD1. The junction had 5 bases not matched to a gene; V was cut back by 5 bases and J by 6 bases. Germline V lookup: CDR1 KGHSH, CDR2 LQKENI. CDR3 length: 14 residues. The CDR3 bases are TGTGCCAGCTCAGCCAACAGGGGGGATGAAAAACTGTTTTTT. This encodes CASSANRGDEKLFF. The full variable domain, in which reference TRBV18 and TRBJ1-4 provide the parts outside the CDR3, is NAGVMQNPRHLVRRRGQEARLRCSPMKGHSHVYWYRQLPEEGLKFMVYLQKENIIDESGMPKERFSAEFPKEGPSILRIQQVVRGDSAAYFCASSANRGDEKLFFGSGTQLSVL.

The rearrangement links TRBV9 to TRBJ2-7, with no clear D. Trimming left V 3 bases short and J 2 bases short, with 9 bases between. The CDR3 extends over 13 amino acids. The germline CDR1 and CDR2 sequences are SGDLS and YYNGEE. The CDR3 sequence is CASSEGSPYEQYF. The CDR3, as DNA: TGTGCCAGCAGCGAAGGAAGTCCCTACGAGCAGTACTTC.

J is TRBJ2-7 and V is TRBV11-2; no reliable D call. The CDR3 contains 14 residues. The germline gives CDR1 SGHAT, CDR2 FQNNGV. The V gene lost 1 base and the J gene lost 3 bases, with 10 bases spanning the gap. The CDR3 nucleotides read TGTGCCAGCAGCTTAGGACTTCGGAACTACGAGCAGTACTTC. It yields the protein CASSLGLRNYEQYF. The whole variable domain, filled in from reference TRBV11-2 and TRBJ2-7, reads EAGVAQSPRYKIIEKRQSVAFWCNPISGHATLYWYQQILGQGPKLLIQFQNNGVVDDSQLPKDRFSAERLKGVDSTLKIQPAKLEDSAVYLCASSLGLRNYEQYFGPGTRLTVT.

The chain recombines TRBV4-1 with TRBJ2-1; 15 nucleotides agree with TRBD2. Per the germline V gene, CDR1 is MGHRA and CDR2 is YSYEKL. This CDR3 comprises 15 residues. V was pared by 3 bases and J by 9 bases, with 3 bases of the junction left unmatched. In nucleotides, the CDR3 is TGCGCCAGCAGCCACCCGGGACTAGCGGGAGGTGAGCAGTTCTTC. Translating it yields CASSHPGLAGGEQFF.

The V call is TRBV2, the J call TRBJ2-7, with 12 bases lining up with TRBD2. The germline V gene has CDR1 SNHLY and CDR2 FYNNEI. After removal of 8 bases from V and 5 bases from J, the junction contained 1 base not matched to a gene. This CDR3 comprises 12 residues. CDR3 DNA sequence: TGTGCCAGCCGACTAGCGGGAGACGAGCAGTACTTC. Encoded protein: CASRLAGDEQYF.

The CDR3 is CASSLTGEVEQYF. CDR3 coding DNA: TGTGCCAGCAGCCTCACAGGGGAAGTCGAGCAGTACTTC. The genes are TRBV7-9 and TRBJ2-7; TRBD1 matches at 7 bases. The junction had 7 bases not matched to a gene; V was cut back by 5 bases and J by 6 bases. This CDR3 region has 13 residues. Germline V gene sequence: CDR1 SEHNR, CDR2 FQNEAQ (reference sequence).